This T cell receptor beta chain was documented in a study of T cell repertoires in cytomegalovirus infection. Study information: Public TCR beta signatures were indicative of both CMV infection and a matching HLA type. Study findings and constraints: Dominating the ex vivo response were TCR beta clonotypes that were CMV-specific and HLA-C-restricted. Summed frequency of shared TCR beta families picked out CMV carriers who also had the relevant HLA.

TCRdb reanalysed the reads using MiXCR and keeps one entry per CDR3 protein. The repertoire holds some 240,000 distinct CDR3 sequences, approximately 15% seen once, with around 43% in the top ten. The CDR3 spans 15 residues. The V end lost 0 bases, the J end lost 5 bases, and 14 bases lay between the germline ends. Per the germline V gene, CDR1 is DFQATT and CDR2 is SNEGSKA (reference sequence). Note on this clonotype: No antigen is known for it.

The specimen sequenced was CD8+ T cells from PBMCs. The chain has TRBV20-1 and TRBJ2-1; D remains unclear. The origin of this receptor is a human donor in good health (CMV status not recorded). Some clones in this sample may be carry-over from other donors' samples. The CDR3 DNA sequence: TGCAGTGCTAGAGATCCGACTGGCACCCACAATGAGCAGTTCTTC. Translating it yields CSARDPTGTHNEQFF.